This T cell receptor (beta chain) emerged from a study of OX40 agonist ivuxolimab in advanced cancers. Study-wide background: Age averaged about 66 years (range roughly 23 to 79), and 82.7% were male. Prior therapy, whether anti-PD-1, anti-PD-L1 or anti-CTLA-4, was allowed, and roughly 44% had some.

Trimming shortened V by 1 base and J by 7 bases, and 11 bases separated the two germline ends. There are 13 residues in the CDR3. Germline V CDR1 and CDR2: SGHTA, FQGNSA. Patients were excluded for autoimmune disease history or systemic immunosuppression. Blood got drawn at baseline, again on cycle 4 day 1, and then on cycle 7 day 1. Here immunoSEQ multiplex PCR was the method, and the copy in TCRdb shows in-frame clones only, minus some. The table shows around 65,000 clones, with about 90% occurring only once. The specimen was CD4+ or CD8+ T cells sorted from blood, collected in a trial of the OX40 agonist ivuxolimab. V and J are TRBV7-2 and TRBJ2-7, with no clear D. This sequence was found in an adult with an advanced solid tumor such as melanoma, head and neck, liver or kidney cancer. The CDR3 sequence is CASSLVPREEQYF. DNA of the CDR3: TGTGCCAGCAGCTTAGTCCCCCGAGAGGAGCAGTACTTC.